This TCR beta chain was obtained from a study of vaccination and CD4 T cells after COVID-19. Study overall: Mild disease affected 8 or 9 convalescent patients and severe disease one, all SARS-CoV-2 positive by nasal swab PCR.

This CDR3 contains 15 residues. Germline trimming cut 8 bases from V and 6 bases from J; bases unmatched to any gene: 14. Germline V CDR1 and CDR2: MNHNS, SASEGT. Findings and caveats of the study: Convalescent patients' clones that were vaccine-specific were spike mono-reactive in 304 of 307 cases.

About this clonotype: Antigen: not known.

Treatment given: roughly ten-day PBMC culture with coronavirus spike peptide pools or control peptides (ViraFEST assay). The Oncomine TCR Beta short-read assay generated sequence data from the DNA of cultured CD4+ T cells. In this case, cultured CD4+ T cells provided the extracted genomic DNA. TCRdb re-analysed the PCR reads in MiXCR, keeping a single row per CDR3 protein. The repertoire holds 7,200 or so distinct CDR3 sequences, approximately 60% seen once, with 30% to 40% in the top ten. The sequenced material came from CD4+ T cells from blood, cultured in vitro. The source is a human donor who had recovered from COVID-19. This rearrangement joins TRBV6-1 to TRBJ1-1, with 8 bases identical to TRBD1. CDR3 protein: CASSAPGTGYPEAFF. The DNA of the CDR3 is TGTGCCAGCTCAGCTCCCGGGACAGGATACCCTGAAGCTTTCTTT.